These 18 T cell receptor beta chains originate from one sample sequenced in a study of OX40 agonist ivuxolimab in advanced cancers. Libraries were prepared by immunoSEQ multiplex PCR; TCRdb keeps only in-frame clonotypes and omits some of them. Among roughly 23,000 clones listed, 83% were seen once. The sample was CD4+ or CD8+ T cells sorted from blood, taken in a trial of the OX40 agonist ivuxolimab. The receptors come from an adult with an advanced solid tumor such as melanoma, head and neck, liver or kidney cancer.

This clone was counted a few times. This chain links TRBV9 with TRBJ2-1; 12 nucleotides agree with TRBD2. The CDR3 sequence is 16 residues long. Germline V gene data show CDR1 as SGDLS and CDR2 as YYNGEE. The V gene end was trimmed by 3 bases and the J gene end by 5 bases; junction bases not matched to a gene: 6. DNA of the CDR3: TGTGCCAGCAGCGATCGGACTAGCGGGACGAACAATGAGCAGTTCTTC. Encoded protein: CASSDRTSGTNNEQFF.

CDR3 DNA: TGTGCCAGCAGCCAAACAGGGATACCTGAAGCTTTCTTT. Translating gives CASSQTGIPEAFF. The chain couples TRBV27 to TRBJ1-1, with a possible D match to TRBD1 (6 bases). V lost 6 bases, J lost 6 bases, and 14 bases lay in between. The CDR3 is 13 residues long. Germline V lookup: CDR1 MNHEY, CDR2 SMNVEV (reference sequence).

This clone was detected only a few times. This chain links TRBV7-2 with TRBJ2-7; the match to TRBD2 covers 9 bases. The trim removed 5 bases at V and 2 bases at J, leaving 10 bases unmatched. From germline, CDR1 is SGHTA and CDR2 FQGNSA. The CDR3 spans 16 residues. The CDR3 nucleotides are TGTGCCAGCAGCCTCTTTGTAGCGGGGGTAGCCTACGAGCAGTACTTC. Translated, it gives CASSLFVAGVAYEQYF.

This clone came up a few times. This CDR3 reads CASSPRTGGTDTQYF. CDR3 coding DNA: TGTGCCAGCAGCCCCCGGACAGGGGGCACAGATACGCAGTATTTT. The chain couples TRBV4-2 to TRBJ2-3, with 9 bases matching TRBD1. Trimming took 4 bases from V and 1 from J; bases not matched to a gene: 3. Looked up from germline, CDR1 is LGHNA and CDR2 is YNFKEQ. The CDR3 is 15 amino acids.

The chain links TRBV13 to TRBJ1-1, with 7 bases that match TRBD1. V lost 4 bases to trimming and J lost 11 bases; unmatched junction nucleotides: 7. The length of the CDR3 is 12 residues. The germline V gene encodes CDR1 PRHDT and CDR2 FYEKMQ (reference sequence). CDR3 protein: CASSSPDRAAFF. CDR3 DNA: TGTGCCAGCAGCTCCCCAGACAGGGCGGCTTTCTTT.

The chain joins TRBV9 to TRBJ1-5, with D possibly TRBD1 on 5 matching bases. This CDR3 spans 15 amino acids. CDR1 is SGDLS, CDR2 YYNGEE, per germline. Trimming pared 0 bases from V and 1 base from J, leaving 8 bases between. The CDR3 DNA reads TGTGCCAGCAGCGTAGGGGGGATGAGCAATCAGCCCCAGCATTTT. Its translation is CASSVGGMSNQPQHF.

The V and J genes are TRBV7-9 and TRBJ2-7, with D uncertain. Germline V gene data show CDR1 as SEHNR and CDR2 as FQNEAQ (reference sequence). This CDR3 spans 14 amino acids. Trimming removed 1 base from V and 4 bases from J, with 11 bases in between. DNA for the CDR3: TGTGCCAGCAGCTTAGTGGGAACCCTGTACGAGCAGTACTTC. Its translation is CASSLVGTLYEQYF. Combining the CDR3 with reference TRBV7-9 and TRBJ2-7 gives the whole variable domain DTGVSQNPRHKITKRGQNVTFRCDPISEHNRLYWYRQTLGQGPEFLTYFQNEAQLEKSRLLSDRFSAERPKGSFSTLEIQRTEQGDSAMYLCASSLVGTLYEQYFGPGTRLTVT.

The CDR3 is CASRSYEQGGEGYTF. CDR3 coding DNA: TGTGCCAGCCGTTCGTACGAACAGGGGGGGGAAGGCTACACCTTC. V usage is TRBV27 and J usage is TRBJ1-2; 8 bases map to TRBD1. The length of the CDR3 is 15 residues. V was clipped by 8 bases and J by 8 bases; unmatched bases: 16. Germline CDR1 MNHEY, CDR2 SMNVEV (reference sequence).

The chain employs TRBV5-1 and TRBJ2-6; D is possibly TRBD2 (5 bases). This CDR3 is built from 16 residues. Germline CDR1 and CDR2: SGHRS and YFSETQ. V lost 4 bases and J 0 bases, leaving 11 bases between the germline ends. CDR3 in amino acids: CASSPEGGSGANVLTF. CDR3 coding DNA: TGCGCCAGCAGCCCCGAGGGTGGCTCTGGGGCCAACGTCCTGACTTTC. Drawing the rest from reference TRBV5-1 and TRBJ2-6, the complete variable domain is KAGVTQTPRYLIKTRGQQVTLSCSPISGHRSVSWYQQTPGQGLQFLFEYFSETQRNKGNFPGRFSGRQFSNSRSEMNVSTLELGDSALYLCASSPEGGSGANVLTFGAGSRLTVL.

The gene calls are TRBV29-1 and TRBJ2-2; D not certain. Germline V lookup: CDR1 SQVTM, CDR2 ANQGSEA. With 3 bases removed from V and 0 bases from J, the gap between germline ends came to 11 bases. This CDR3 spans 15 amino acids. CDR3 amino acids: CSVEGLRPNTGELFF. For the CDR3, the DNA is TGCAGCGTTGAGGGGTTGCGGCCGAACACCGGGGAGCTGTTTTTT.

The chain is built from TRBV6-1 and TRBJ1-3; the D is unclear. The germline V and J ends were trimmed by 0 bases and 0 bases, with 9 bases remaining between them. Germline CDR1 MNHNS, CDR2 SASEGT. The CDR3 is 16 amino acids. CDR3 DNA sequence: TGTGCCAGCAGTGAAGCGTGGCGGATCTCTGGAAACACCATATATTTT. This codes for CASSEAWRISGNTIYF.

This clone has a handful of counts. This chain uses TRBV25-1 with TRBJ2-3, with 7 bases identical to TRBD2. From germline, CDR1 is MGHDK and CDR2 SYGVNS. With V trimmed by 9 bases and J by 8 bases, 14 bases remained unmatched. The length of the CDR3 is 14 residues. The CDR3 bases are TGTGCCAGTACCAGCGGGACGGGCACCGGTACGCAGTATTTT. Protein product: CASTSGTGTGTQYF.

This clone was detected a few times. The genes are TRBV14 and TRBJ2-7; D not resolved. The CDR3 length is 13 residues. The V gene lost 1 base and the J gene lost 3 bases, with 7 bases spanning the gap. CDR1 SGHDN and CDR2 FVKESK come from the germline V gene. The CDR3 DNA follows: TGTGCCAGCAGCCAAGTAGGATACTACGAGCAGTACTTC. Amino acids: CASSQVGYYEQYF.

The chain carries TRBV6-1 and TRBJ1-2; 7 bases map to TRBD1. Germline V gene lookup returns CDR1 MNHNS and CDR2 SASEGT. The CDR3 has 14 residues. The J segment lost 8 bases and the V segment lost 0 bases, leaving 6 bases of the junction unmatched. DNA of the CDR3: TGTGCCAGCAGTGAAGCGTTAGGGGGCGGGGGCTACACCTTC. Protein: CASSEALGGGGYTF.

V usage is TRBV27 and J usage is TRBJ2-7; no reliable D call. Trimming removed 6 bases at V and 3 bases at J, with 6 bases between. The CDR3 totals 11 residues. Looked up from germline, CDR1 is MNHEY and CDR2 is SMNVEV (reference sequence). CDR3 residues: CASSTSYEQYF. The CDR3 DNA sequence: TGTGCCAGCAGCACCAGCTACGAGCAGTACTTC.

The V call is TRBV19, the J call TRBJ2-1; no clear D. The CDR3 runs 12 residues. CDR1 and CDR2 from the germline V gene are LNHDA and SQIVND (reference sequence). The ends were cut back, 3 bases at V and 9 bases at J, with 9 bases in the middle. The CDR3 DNA reads as TGTGCCAGTAGTATTGGGGTCGGTGAGCAGTTCTTC. Its protein product is CASSIGVGEQFF.

Concerning this clone: Just one base apart from a much larger clone, this may be a read error. The chain has TRBV7-6 and TRBJ2-3; D remains ambiguous. The CDR3 runs to 12 residues. V lost 1 base and J 3 bases, leaving 2 bases between the germline ends. The germline V gene has CDR1 SGHVS and CDR2 FNYEAQ. The CDR3 DNA follows: TGTGCCAGCAGCTTAGGGACAGATACGCAGTATTTT. Amino acids: CASSLGTDTQYF. Drawing the rest from reference TRBV7-6 and TRBJ2-3, the complete variable domain is GAGVSQSPRYKVTKRGQDVALRCDPISGHVSLYWYRQALGQGPEFLTYFNYEAQQDKSGLPNDRFSAERPEGSISTLTIQRTEQRDSAMYRCASSLGTDTQYFGPGTRLTVL.

About this clone itself: The junction differs from germline at one of its ends, possibly a read error. The chain couples TRBV11-2 to TRBJ2-5, with 8 bases identical to TRBD1. Germline CDR1 is SGHAT and CDR2 is FQNNGV. The CDR3 length is 14 residues. CDR3 DNA: TGTGCCAGCAGCTTCTCAGGGGGCCAAGGGACCCAGTACTTC. Amino acid sequence: CASSFSGGQGTQYF.